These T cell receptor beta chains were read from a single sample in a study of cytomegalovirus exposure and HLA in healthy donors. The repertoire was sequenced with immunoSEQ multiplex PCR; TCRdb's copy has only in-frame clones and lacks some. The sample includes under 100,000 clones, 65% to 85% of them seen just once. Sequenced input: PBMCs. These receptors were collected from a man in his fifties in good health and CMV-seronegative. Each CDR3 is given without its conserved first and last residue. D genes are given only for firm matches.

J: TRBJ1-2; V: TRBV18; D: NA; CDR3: ASSPNAEGPGYT
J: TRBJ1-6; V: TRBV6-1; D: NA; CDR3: ASSEGTGTVGSPLH
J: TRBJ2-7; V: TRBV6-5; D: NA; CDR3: ASSYSAGQAFEQY
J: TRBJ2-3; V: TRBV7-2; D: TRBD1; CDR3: ASSLMGQGSDTQY
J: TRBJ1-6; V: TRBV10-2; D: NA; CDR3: ASTGRLHSPLH
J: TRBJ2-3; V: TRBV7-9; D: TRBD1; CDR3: ASTYSGQLPDTQY
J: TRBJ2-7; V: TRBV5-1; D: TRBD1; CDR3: ASSSGTAYTYEQY
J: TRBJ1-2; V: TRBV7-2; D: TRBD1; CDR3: ASSLIGGALSGYT
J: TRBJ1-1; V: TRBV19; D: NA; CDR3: ASSVQSTNTEAF
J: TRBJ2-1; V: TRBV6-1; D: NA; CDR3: ASSGGRYNEQF
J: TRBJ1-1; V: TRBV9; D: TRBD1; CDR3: ASSERTGGFTEAF
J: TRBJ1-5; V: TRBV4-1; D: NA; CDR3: ASSQGGGRNQPQH
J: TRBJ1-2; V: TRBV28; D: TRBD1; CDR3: ASSSPGGTGEGYT
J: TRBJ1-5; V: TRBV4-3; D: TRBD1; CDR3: ASSQQRTGIYSNQPQH
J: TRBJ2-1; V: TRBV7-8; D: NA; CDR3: ASSTATLSTRRHEQF
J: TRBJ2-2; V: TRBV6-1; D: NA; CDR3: ASSEFPQPTNTGELF
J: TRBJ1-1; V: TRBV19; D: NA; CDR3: ASTPTGLVTEAF
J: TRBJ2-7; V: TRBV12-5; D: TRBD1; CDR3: ASGWTMGQVSYEQY
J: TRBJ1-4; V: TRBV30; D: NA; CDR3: AWSSLDRNNEKLF
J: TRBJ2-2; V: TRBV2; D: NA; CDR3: ASMAANTGELF
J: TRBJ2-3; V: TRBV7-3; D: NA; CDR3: ASRPGVGDTQY
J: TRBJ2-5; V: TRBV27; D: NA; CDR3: ASSGLGGGTQY
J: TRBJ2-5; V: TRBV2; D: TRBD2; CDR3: AIIRGLEETQY
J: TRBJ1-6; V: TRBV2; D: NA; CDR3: ASSVITPGNSPLH
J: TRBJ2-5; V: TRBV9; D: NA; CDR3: ASSSRGGVRETQY
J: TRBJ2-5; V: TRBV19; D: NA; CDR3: ASPGRGIPETQY
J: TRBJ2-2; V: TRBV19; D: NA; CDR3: ASSFWASTENTGELF
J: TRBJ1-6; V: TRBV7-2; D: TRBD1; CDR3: ASIAGGLYNSPLH
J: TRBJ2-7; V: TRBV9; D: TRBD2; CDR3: ASSTSFTGGYEQY
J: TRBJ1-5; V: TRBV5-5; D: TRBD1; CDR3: ASSLGPNRGLEPQH
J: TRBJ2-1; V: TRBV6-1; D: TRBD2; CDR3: ASSPSGGTYNEQF
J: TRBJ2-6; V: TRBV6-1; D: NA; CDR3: ASSDSGSGANVLT
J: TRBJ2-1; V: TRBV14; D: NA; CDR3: ASSQESGNEQF
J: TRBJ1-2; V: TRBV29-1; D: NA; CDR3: SVLSFNYGYT
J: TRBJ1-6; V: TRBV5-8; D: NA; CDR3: ASSLDQGSYNSPLH